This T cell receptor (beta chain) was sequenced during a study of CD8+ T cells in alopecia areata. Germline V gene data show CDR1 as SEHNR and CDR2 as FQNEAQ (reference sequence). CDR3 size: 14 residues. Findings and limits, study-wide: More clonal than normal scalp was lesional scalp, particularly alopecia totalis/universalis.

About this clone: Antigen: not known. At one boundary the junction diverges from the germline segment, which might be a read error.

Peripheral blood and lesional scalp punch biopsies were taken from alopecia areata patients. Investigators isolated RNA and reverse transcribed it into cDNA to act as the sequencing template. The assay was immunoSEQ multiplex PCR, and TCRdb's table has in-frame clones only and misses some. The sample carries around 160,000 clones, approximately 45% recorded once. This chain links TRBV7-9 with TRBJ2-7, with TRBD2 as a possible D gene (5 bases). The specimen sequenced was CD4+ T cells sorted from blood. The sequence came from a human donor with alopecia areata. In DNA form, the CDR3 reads TGTGCCAGCAGCCAAACTAGTTATTCCTTCGAGCAGTACTTC. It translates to CASSQTSYSFEQYF.